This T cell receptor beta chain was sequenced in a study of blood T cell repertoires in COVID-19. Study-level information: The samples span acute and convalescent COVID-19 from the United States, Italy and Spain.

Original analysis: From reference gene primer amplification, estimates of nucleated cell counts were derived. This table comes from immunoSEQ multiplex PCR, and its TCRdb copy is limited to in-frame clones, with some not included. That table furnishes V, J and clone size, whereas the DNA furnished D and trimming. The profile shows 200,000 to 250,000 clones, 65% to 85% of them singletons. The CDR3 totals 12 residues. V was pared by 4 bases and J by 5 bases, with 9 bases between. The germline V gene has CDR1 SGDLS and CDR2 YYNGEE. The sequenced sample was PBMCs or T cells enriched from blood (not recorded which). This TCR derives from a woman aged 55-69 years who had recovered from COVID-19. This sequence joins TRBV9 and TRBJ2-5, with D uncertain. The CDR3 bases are TGTGCCAGCAGCCGTCCCGGTGAGACCCAGTACTTC. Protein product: CASSRPGETQYF.